Sequencing of this T cell receptor (beta chain) was carried out in a study of CD8+CD57+ T cells in acquired aplastic anemia. The template for TCR beta VDJ and CDR3 sequence profiling was genomic DNA. TCRdb called the reads again in MiXCR, with one record for every CDR3 protein. The sample consists of 200,000 or so distinct CDR3 sequences, under 55% of them appearing once. This clonotype was seen many times. The CDR3 is 12 residues long. CDR1 and CDR2 (germline): SGHTA, FQGNSA. V was shortened by 4 bases and J by 13 bases, with 16 bases between the two germline ends. Before being chosen for sequencing, patients had shown CD8+CD57+ cell expansion by flow cytometry.

The V gene is TRBV7-2, the J gene TRBJ2-5; D may be TRBD2 (6 bases). This receptor was taken from a human donor with aplastic anemia. The sequencing input was sorted CD4+, CD8+, or CD8+CD57+ T cells (not recorded which) from PBMCs. The CDR3 DNA reads TGTGCCAGCAGCTCCGACCGGACTACTTCGTACTTC. Translating it yields CASSSDRTTSYF. Supplemented by reference TRBV7-2 and TRBJ2-5, the full variable domain reads GAGVSQSPSNKVTEKGKDVELRCDPISGHTALYWYRQSLGQGLEFLIYFQGNSAPDKSGLPSDRFSAERTGGSVSTLTIQRTQQEDSAVYLCASSSDRTTSYFGPGTRLLVL.